Given below is one TCR beta chain in context. Its antigen is currently unknown. The sample is drawn from a study of graft-versus-host responses after intestinal transplantation. Across the whole study: Grafts were multivisceral, liver-intestinal, or isolated intestinal. Following induction with anti-thymocyte globulin, all recipients were given tacrolimus and steroids for two to three years.

Study-wide findings and caveats: Early post-transplant HvG declines tracked with peak circulating GvH clone levels. Present in recipient marrow, GvH clones included some that appeared first in ileum or blood.

This CDR3 contains 13 residues. Germline values: CDR1 LNHDA, CDR2 SQIVND (reference sequence). Trimming took off 7 bases at V and 1 base at J, with 10 bases between the two ends. Profiled with immunoSEQ multiplex PCR; TCRdb holds only in-frame clones, not every one. The sample lists over 90,000 clones; under 95% were seen once. The receptor was isolated from a human donor who received an intestinal transplant. Source: unstimulated CD8+ T cells sorted from spleen or lymph node cells, taken before intestinal transplant. This rearrangement joins TRBV19 to TRBJ1-1; D may be TRBD1 (5 bases). The CDR3 reads CASKRGPNTEAFF. In DNA form, the CDR3 reads TGTGCCAGTAAAAGGGGCCCGAACACTGAAGCTTTCTTT.